This section outlines one T cell receptor beta chain sequence together with its context. The antigen is not known. A much larger clone sits a single nucleotide away, making a read error possible. It is likely a read error, because the conserved phenylalanine at the end of the CDR3 is missing. The data belong to a study of tumor-infiltrating lymphocytes in primary liver carcinoma. Study as a whole: Patients underwent resection of primary liver carcinoma.

This CDR3 contains 14 residues. V was clipped by 7 bases and J by 7 bases, with 17 bases between them. Germline CDR1 reads SGHNT; CDR2 reads YENEEA. Researchers generated TCR beta cDNA from around 510 ng of total RNA, relying on a constant-region primer. Amplification in three nested multiplex PCR rounds with slightly modified ARM-PCR gave rise to TCR beta libraries. With TRBV1-TRBV30 forward primers and a C-beta reverse primer, the first two PCR rounds were run for around 10 cycles each. TCRdb re-derived calls from the multiplex PCR reads in MiXCR, one entry per CDR3 protein. Of hundreds of thousands of distinct CDR3 sequences in the sample, about 50% were seen once. Study results and limitations: Top-250-clone fractions were significantly higher in tumors than in blood (p = 0.039).

Unsorted whole blood yielded the blood RNA, and germline DNA was also extracted. Infection with HBV was chronic in patients; they were treatment-naive. The receptor's source is a woman aged 30 to 39 with primary liver carcinoma and hepatitis B virus infection. The V gene is TRBV11-3, the J gene TRBJ2-1; D not certain. Sequenced: peripheral blood. This CDR3 reads CASTIGAPANEQFL. The CDR3 bases are TGTGCCAGCACCATAGGTGCCCCCGCGAATGAGCAGTTCCTC.